This note documents a single TCR beta chain sequence. The antigen remains unidentified. cDNA reverse transcribed from extracted RNA served as the sequencing template. Some clones are missing from TCRdb's copy, which holds only in-frame ones; the method was immunoSEQ multiplex PCR. Here the sample spans about 160,000 clones, over 70% being singletons. Germline CDR1 SEHNR, CDR2 FQNEAQ (reference sequence). The CDR3 spans 14 residues. V was shortened by 3 bases and J by 4 bases, with 12 bases between the two germline ends. The sample comes from a study of CD8+ T cells in alopecia areata. Study in general: Treated patients swallowed 5 to 10 mg of oral tofacitinib twice daily. General study findings and limits: Patients shared TCRs less clearly than mice did, possibly owing to HLA.

This chain uses TRBV7-9 with TRBJ2-5, with D unclear. The sample consisted of CD8+ T cells sorted from blood, taken at week 0. This TCR was recovered from a human donor with alopecia areata. DNA for the CDR3: TGTGCCAGCAGCTTTCGCTCTGCGCGAGAGACCCAGTACTTC. It specifies CASSFRSARETQYF. Drawing the rest from reference TRBV7-9 and TRBJ2-5, the complete variable domain is DTGVSQNPRHKITKRGQNVTFRCDPISEHNRLYWYRQTLGQGPEFLTYFQNEAQLEKSRLLSDRFSAERPKGSFSTLEIQRTEQGDSAMYLCASSFRSARETQYFGPGTRLLVL.